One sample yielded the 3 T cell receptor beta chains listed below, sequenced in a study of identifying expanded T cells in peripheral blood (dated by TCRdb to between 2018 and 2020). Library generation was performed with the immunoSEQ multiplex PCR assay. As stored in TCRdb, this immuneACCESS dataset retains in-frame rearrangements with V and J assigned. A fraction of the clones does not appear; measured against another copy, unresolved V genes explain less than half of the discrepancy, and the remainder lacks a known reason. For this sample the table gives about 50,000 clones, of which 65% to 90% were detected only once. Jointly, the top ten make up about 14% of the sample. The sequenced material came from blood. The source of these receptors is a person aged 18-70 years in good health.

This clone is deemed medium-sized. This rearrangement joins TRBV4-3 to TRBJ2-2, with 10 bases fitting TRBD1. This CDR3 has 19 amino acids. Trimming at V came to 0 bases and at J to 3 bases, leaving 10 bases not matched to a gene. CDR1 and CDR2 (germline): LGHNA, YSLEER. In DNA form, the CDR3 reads TGCGCCAGCAGCCAAGACCCTACAGGGACAGGGGATTACACCGGGGAGCTGTTTTTT. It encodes CASSQDPTGTGDYTGELFF.

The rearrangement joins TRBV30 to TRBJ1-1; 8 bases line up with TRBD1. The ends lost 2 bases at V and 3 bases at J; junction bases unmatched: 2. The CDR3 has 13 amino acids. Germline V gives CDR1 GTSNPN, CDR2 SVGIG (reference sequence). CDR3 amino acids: CAWSYRGDTEAFF. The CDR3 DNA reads TGTGCCTGGAGTTACAGGGGGGACACTGAAGCTTTCTTT.

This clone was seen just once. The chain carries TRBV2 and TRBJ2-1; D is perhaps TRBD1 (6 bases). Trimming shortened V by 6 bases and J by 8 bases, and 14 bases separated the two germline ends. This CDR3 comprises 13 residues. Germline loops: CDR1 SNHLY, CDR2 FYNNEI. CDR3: CASSGQFRDEQFF. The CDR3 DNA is TGTGCCAGCAGCGGACAGTTTAGAGATGAGCAGTTCTTC.